These T cell receptor beta chains were read from a single sample in a study of graft-versus-host responses after intestinal transplantation. Clones were read by immunoSEQ multiplex PCR, and TCRdb kept only the in-frame ones, dropping some. The sample has 60,000 to 80,000 clones, 90% seen once. No antigen has been identified for these receptors. This material consisted of unstimulated CD8+ T cells sorted from spleen or lymph node cells, taken before intestinal transplant. These TCRs come from a human donor who received an intestinal transplant. Each CDR3 is given with its conserved first and last residue. Fields, in order: D gene, V gene, J gene, CDR3 DNA, CDR3 protein. D genes are given only for firm matches.

>TRBD2|TRBV11-2|TRBJ2-5
TGTGCCAGCAGCTCCGGGGGGTGGGGAGAGACCCAGTACTTC
CASSSGGWGETQYF
>.|TRBV19|TRBJ2-2
TGTGCCAGTAGTCCCTCGGCGGCCAGGGATTACACCGGGGAGCTGTTTTTT
CASSPSAARDYTGELFF
>TRBD2|TRBV11-2|TRBJ2-1
TGTGCCAGCAGCTTAGTCGGGGGGGCTGGTGAGCAGTTCTTC
CASSLVGGAGEQFF
>TRBD1|TRBV7-9|TRBJ2-7
TGTGCCAGCAGACATACAGGGGACCCCTCCTACGAGCAGTACTTC
CASRHTGDPSYEQYF
>.|TRBV27|TRBJ1-4
TGTGCCAGCACACTACATTTGGGTCCCCAAGGAGGACTGTTTTTT
CASTLHLGPQGGLFF
>TRBD2|TRBV13|TRBJ2-3
TGTGCCAGCAGCTTAGGACGGCGGGGGGGTACAGATACGCAGTATTTT
CASSLGRRGGTDTQYF
>.|TRBV11-2|TRBJ2-1
TGTGCCAGCAGCTTTCAGGTCCATGAGCAGTTCTTC
CASSFQVHEQFF
>TRBD2|TRBV9|TRBJ2-5
TGTGCCAGCAGTATAGCGGGGGGCCAAGAGACCCAGTACTTC
CASSIAGGQETQYF
>TRBD2|TRBV19|TRBJ2-3
TGTGCCAGTGGGGGGACTAGCTGGGCAGATACGCAGTATTTT
CASGGTSWADTQYF
>TRBD2|TRBV7-8|TRBJ2-7
TGTGCCAGCAGCTCCACTCTCTTTAGCGGGGAAAGCTCCTACGAGCAGTACTTC
CASSSTLFSGESSYEQYF
>.|TRBV6-5|TRBJ1-2
TGTGCCAGCAGTCCCGTCGAGAGTAACTATGGCTACACCTTC
CASSPVESNYGYTF
>TRBD2|TRBV7-6|TRBJ2-3
TGTGCCAGCAGCCGTAGCGGGGGGGCGGGAGATACGCAGTATTTT
CASSRSGGAGDTQYF
>TRBD1|TRBV4-1|TRBJ1-1
TGCGCCAGCAGCCAAGCCCCCAGGGACAGGGGATTTGGTGAAGCTTTCTTT
CASSQAPRDRGFGEAFF
>TRBD1|TRBV7-8|TRBJ2-3
TGTGCCAGCAGCTCCGGGACAGGGGGCGATACGCAGTATTTT
CASSSGTGGDTQYF
>.|TRBV7-9|TRBJ2-5
TGTGCCAGCACCGGGGGACTTGAAGAGACCCAGTACTTC
CASTGGLEETQYF
>.|TRBV11-2|TRBJ2-2
TGTGCCAGCAGCTTTCTCCAGGGGAACACCGGGGAGCTGTTTTTT
CASSFLQGNTGELFF
>.|TRBV7-6|TRBJ2-2
TGTGCCAGCAGCTTAGGTCAGGGCGGCGACACCGGGGAGCTGTTTTTT
CASSLGQGGDTGELFF